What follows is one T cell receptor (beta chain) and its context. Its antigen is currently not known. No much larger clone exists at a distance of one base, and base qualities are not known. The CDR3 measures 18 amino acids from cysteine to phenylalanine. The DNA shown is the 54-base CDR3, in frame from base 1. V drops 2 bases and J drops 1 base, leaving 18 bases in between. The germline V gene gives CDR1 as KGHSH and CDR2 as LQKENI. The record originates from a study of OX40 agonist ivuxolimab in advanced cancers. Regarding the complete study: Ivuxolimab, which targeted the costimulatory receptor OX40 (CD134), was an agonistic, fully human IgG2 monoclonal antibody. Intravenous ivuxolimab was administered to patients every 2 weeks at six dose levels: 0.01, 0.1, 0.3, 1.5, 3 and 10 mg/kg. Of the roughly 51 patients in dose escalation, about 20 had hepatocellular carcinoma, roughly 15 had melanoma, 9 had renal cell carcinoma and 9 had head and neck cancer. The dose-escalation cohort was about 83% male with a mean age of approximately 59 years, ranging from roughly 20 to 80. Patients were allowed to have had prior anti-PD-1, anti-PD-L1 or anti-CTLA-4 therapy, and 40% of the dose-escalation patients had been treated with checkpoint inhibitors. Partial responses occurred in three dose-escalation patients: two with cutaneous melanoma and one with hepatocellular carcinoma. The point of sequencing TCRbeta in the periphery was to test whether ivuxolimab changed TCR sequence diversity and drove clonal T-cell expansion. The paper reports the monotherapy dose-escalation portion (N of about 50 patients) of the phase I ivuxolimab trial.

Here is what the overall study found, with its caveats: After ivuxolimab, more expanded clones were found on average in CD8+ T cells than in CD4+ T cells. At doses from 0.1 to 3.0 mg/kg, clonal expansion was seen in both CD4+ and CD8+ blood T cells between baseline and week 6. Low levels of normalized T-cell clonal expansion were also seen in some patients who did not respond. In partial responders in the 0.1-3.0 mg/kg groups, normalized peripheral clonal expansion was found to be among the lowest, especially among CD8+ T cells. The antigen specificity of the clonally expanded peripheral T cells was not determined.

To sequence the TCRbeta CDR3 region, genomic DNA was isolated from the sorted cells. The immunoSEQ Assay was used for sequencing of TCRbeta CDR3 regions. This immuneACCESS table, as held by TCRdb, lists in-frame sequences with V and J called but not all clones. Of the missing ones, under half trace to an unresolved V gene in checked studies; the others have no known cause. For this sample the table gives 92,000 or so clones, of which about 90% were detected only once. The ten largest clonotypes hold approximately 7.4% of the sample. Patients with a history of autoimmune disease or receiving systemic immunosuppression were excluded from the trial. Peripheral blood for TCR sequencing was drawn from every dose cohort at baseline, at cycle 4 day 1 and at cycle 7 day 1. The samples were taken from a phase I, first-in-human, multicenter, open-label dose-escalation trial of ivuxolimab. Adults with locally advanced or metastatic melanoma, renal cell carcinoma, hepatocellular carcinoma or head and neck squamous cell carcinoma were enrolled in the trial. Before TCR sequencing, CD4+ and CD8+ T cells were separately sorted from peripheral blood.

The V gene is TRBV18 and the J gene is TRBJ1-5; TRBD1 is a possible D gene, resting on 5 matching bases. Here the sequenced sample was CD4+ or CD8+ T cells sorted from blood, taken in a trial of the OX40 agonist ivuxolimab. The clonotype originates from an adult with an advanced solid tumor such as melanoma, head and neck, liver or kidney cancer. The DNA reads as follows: TGTGCCAGCTCACCAATGGGACGTGGCAAAGGGAGCAATCAGCCCCAGCATTTT. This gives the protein CASSPMGRGKGSNQPQHF.